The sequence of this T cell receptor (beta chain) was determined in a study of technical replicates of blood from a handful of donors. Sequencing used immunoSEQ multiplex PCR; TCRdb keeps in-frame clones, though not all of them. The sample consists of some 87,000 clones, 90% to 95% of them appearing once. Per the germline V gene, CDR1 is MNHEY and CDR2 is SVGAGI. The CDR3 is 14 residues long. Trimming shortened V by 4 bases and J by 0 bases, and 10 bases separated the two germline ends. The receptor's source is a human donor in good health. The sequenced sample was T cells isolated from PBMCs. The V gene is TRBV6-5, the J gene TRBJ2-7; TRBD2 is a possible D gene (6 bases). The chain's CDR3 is CASSSGGNSYEQYF. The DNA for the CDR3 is TGTGCCAGCAGTTCAGGAGGGAACTCCTACGAGCAGTACTTC.